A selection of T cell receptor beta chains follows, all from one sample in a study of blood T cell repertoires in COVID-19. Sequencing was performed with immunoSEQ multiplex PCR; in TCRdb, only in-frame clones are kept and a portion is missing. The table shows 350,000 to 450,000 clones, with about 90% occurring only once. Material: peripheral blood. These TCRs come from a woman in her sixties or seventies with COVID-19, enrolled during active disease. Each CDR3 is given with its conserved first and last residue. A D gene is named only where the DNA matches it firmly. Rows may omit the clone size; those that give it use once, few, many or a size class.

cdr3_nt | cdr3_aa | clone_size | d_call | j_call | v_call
TGTGCCAGCAGCTTTTACTCGGGGTTGAACACTGAAGCTTTCTTT | CASSFYSGLNTEAFF | once | NA | TRBJ1-1 | TRBV5-5
TGTGCTAGTGGGCCGGGACAGGGCCGCTCCTACGAGCAGTACTTC | CASGPGQGRSYEQYF | NA | TRBD1 | TRBJ2-7 | TRBV12-5
TGTGCCAGTAGTATAGACCAAACAGGGGCCACCGGGGAGCTGTTTTTT | CASSIDQTGATGELFF | NA | TRBD1 | TRBJ2-2 | TRBV19
TGTGCCAGCAGCCATGGACTAGCGGGGGGTTCCGGGAATGAGCAGTTCTTC | CASSHGLAGGSGNEQFF | NA | TRBD2 | TRBJ2-1 | TRBV3-1/TRBV3-2
TGTGCCAGCAGTCTGGGGACAGCCGCAACTAATGAAAAACTGTTTTTT | CASSLGTAATNEKLFF | NA | TRBD1 | TRBJ1-4 | TRBV28
TGTGCCAGCAGCTTTTACTCTGGAAACACCATATATTTT | CASSFYSGNTIYF | NA | NA | TRBJ1-3 | TRBV7-9
TGTGCCAGCTCACCACCGGGTAGGTTGGCCGGGAAGAACACTGAAGCTTTCTTT | CASSPPGRLAGKNTEAFF | NA | NA | TRBJ1-1 | TRBV18
TGCGCCAGCAGCGCTCAACAGGGACGCTCCTACAATGAGCAGTTCTTC | CASSAQQGRSYNEQFF | NA | NA | TRBJ2-1 | TRBV5-1
TGTGCCAGCAGCTTGATCGGGGGGGCCGACGGGGAGCTGTTTTTT | CASSLIGGADGELFF | once | TRBD2 | TRBJ2-2 | TRBV5-4
TGTGCCAGCAGCATAAGCGGGGGGGCCCCCTACAATGAGCAGTTCTTC | CASSISGGAPYNEQFF | NA | TRBD2 | TRBJ2-1 | TRBV11-2
TGTGCCAGCAGCTTCAGCGGGGGTCGGCGTAATGAGCAGTTCTTC | CASSFSGGRRNEQFF | NA | TRBD2 | TRBJ2-1 | TRBV11-3
TGCGCCAGCAGCCCCGGAGCGGGTCGTGAAAAACTGTTTTTT | CASSPGAGREKLFF | NA | NA | TRBJ1-4 | TRBV5-1
TGTGCCAGCAGCTCTTGGGGGACACAGGTAGAGTCACCCCTCCACTTT | CASSSWGTQVESPLHF | NA | NA | TRBJ1-6 | TRBV6-2/TRBV6-3
TGTGCCAGCAGCTTAGGGGCCAGGGGGCCCGGTGGCTACACCTTC | CASSLGARGPGGYTF | once | TRBD1 | TRBJ1-2 | TRBV11-2
TGTGCCAGTAGTAATCAGGCAGGGGGCAGAGATGAGCAGTTCTTC | CASSNQAGGRDEQFF | NA | TRBD1 | TRBJ2-1 | TRBV19
TGTGCCAGCAGTGAGGGCCTTAAAGAAAAACTGTTTTTT | CASSEGLKEKLFF | once | NA | TRBJ1-4 | TRBV25-1
TGTGCCACTCACGGCGGGCACTTAAATCAGCCCCAGCATTTT | CATHGGHLNQPQHF | few | NA | TRBJ1-5 | TRBV6-6
TGTGCCAGCAGCCCACAACAGGGGTACGAGCAGTACTTC | CASSPQQGYEQYF | NA | TRBD1 | TRBJ2-7 | TRBV27
TGCGCCAGCAGGGCCTCAGGGGGAGAGACCCAGTACTTC | CASRASGGETQYF | NA | TRBD1 | TRBJ2-5 | TRBV5-1
TGTGCCAGCAGTATCACAGGGACTGAAGCTTTCTTT | CASSITGTEAFF | NA | NA | TRBJ1-1 | TRBV28
TGTGCCAGCAGACTCGACAGCCTTTATGGCTACACCTTC | CASRLDSLYGYTF | NA | NA | TRBJ1-2 | TRBV7-9
TGTGCCAGCGAGTCCTCGGGGAAGAATCAGCCCCAGCATTTT | CASESSGKNQPQHF | NA | NA | TRBJ1-5 | TRBV28